This T cell receptor beta chain was identified during a study of T cell repertoires in cytomegalovirus infection. This clonotype has just a few counts. Its antigen is not identified. General study findings and limits: Carriers of CMV plus the relevant HLA were identified by cumulative public TCR beta family frequency.

TCRdb passed the reads through MiXCR, listing each CDR3 protein once. The sample contains about 89,000 distinct CDR3 sequences, approximately 30% of which appear only once. The receptor was derived from a human donor in good health (CMV status not recorded). Some clones in this sample may be carry-over from other donors' samples. The sample in question was CD8+ T cells from cultured PBMCs, obtained from culture after CMV antigen stimulation.

In DNA, the CDR3 is TGTGCCAGCGGCCCTTTCTACGAGCAGTACTTC. Translated: CASGPFYEQYF. This rearrangement joins TRBV11-2 to TRBJ2-7; D not resolved. The CDR3 has 11 amino acids. V shed 8 bases and J shed 3 bases, with 8 bases lying between them. Germline CDR1 SGHAT, CDR2 FQNNGV.